What follows are 7 T cell receptor beta chains derived from one specimen sequenced in a study of blood T cell repertoires in COVID-19. Produced via immunoSEQ multiplex PCR; TCRdb's table is partial and in-frame only. The sample shows about 330,000 clones, 92% of them seen only once. Specimen: PBMCs or T cells enriched from blood (not recorded which). These TCRs come from a woman in her twenties or thirties who had recovered from COVID-19.

The V gene is TRBV5-6, the J gene TRBJ2-5, with D possibly TRBD1 on 5 matching bases. Looked up from germline, CDR1 is SGHDT and CDR2 is YYEEEE. This CDR3 has 16 amino acids. The V end was cut by 5 bases, the J end by 5 bases, with 22 bases between. The CDR3 DNA follows: TGTGCCAGCAGGGGGTTGGGTGGGGCCAGTCTCGAGACCCAGTACTTC. Protein: CASRGLGGASLETQYF.

The chain joins TRBV2 to TRBJ1-1; D ambiguous. The length of the CDR3 is 15 residues. The germline V and J ends were trimmed by 6 bases and 4 bases, with 18 bases remaining between them. CDR1 and CDR2 from the germline V gene are SNHLY and FYNNEI. The chain's CDR3 is CASRGYGPSGTEAFF. Written as DNA, the CDR3 is TGTGCCAGCAGGGGGTATGGACCGAGCGGCACTGAAGCTTTCTTT.

The chain couples TRBV21-1 to TRBJ2-1; the D segment call TRBD2 is taken from the table without a DNA check. TRBV21-1 has pseudogene status. The CDR3 has 16 residues. The CDR3 region is CASSRGASGLYNEQFF. In DNA, the CDR3 is TGTGCCAGCAGCAGGGGGGCTAGCGGGCTTTACAATGAGCAGTTCTTC.

This clone was observed a single time. CDR3 sequence (DNA): TGTGCCAGCAGTGATCAGGGTTTCCCCAATGAAAAACTGTTTTTT. Translation gives CASSDQGFPNEKLFF. The chain links TRBV2 to TRBJ1-4; weak D call: TRBD1 (5 bases). Germline CDR1 SNHLY, CDR2 FYNNEI. Trimming pared 3 bases from V and 5 bases from J, leaving 13 bases between. The CDR3 totals 15 residues.

This rearrangement joins TRBV3-1 (or the pseudogene TRBV3-2) to TRBJ2-5; 7 positions agree with TRBD2. Per germline, CDR1 LGHDT and CDR2 YNNKEL (reference sequence). The CDR3 has 15 residues. V trimming: 0 bases; J trimming: 3 bases; junction bases outside the gene matches: 4. The CDR3, as DNA: TGTGCCAGCAGCCAAGATAATGGGACTAAAGAGACCCAGTACTTC. Residues: CASSQDNGTKETQYF.

The chain joins TRBV19 to TRBJ1-2; D might be TRBD1 (5 bases). Trimming took off 8 bases at V and 7 bases at J, with 23 bases between the two ends. CDR3 length equals 15 residues. Germline CDR1 reads LNHDA; CDR2 reads SQIVND (reference sequence). The CDR3, as DNA: TGTGCCAGTCAGTGGGGGGACGCGGCGGCTTCTGGCTACACCTTC. It is translated as CASQWGDAAASGYTF.

The V call is TRBV11-2, the J call TRBJ2-3; a weak D match, TRBD1 (5 bases). The CDR3 consists of 14 residues. V lost 5 bases to trimming and J lost 9 bases, with 18 bases between them. CDR1 is SGHAT and CDR2 is FQNNGV in the germline V gene. CDR3 nucleotides: TGTGCCAGCAGCCCCGAGTGGCTAGGGGCGACGCAGTATTTT. It yields the protein CASSPEWLGATQYF.